The sequence of this T cell receptor (beta chain) was determined in a study of blood T cell dynamics during melanoma immunotherapy. Study results and limitations: Unlike progressors, later disease-control patients had W3 repertoires gaining clonality or diversity.

V was clipped by 4 bases and J by 2 bases, with 11 bases between them. The CDR3 length is 13 residues. Germline CDR1 SQVTM, CDR2 ANQGSEA. Profiling relied on immunoSEQ multiplex PCR, and the TCRdb table lists in-frame clones only, not all of them. The table has around 16,000 clones, approximately 93% seen once. The time point was: pre-treatment baseline. Turning to this clone: Its specificity is not known.

This TCR derives from a human donor with melanoma. This specimen consisted of blood, obtained from a patient treated with checkpoint blockade. The chain is built from TRBV29-1 and TRBJ2-5, with D perhaps TRBD2 (7 bases). The CDR3: CSVAGGPQETQYF. CDR3 nucleotides: TGCAGCGTTGCGGGGGGCCCTCAAGAGACCCAGTACTTC.